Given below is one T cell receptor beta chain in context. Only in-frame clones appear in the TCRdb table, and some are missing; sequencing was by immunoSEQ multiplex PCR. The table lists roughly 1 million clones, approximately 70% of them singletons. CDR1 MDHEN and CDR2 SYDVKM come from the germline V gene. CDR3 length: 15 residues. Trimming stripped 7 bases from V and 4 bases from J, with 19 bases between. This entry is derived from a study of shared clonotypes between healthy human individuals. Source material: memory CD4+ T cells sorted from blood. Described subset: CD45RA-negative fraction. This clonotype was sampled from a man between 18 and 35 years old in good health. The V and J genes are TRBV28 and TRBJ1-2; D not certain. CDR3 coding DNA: TGTGCCAGCACGATAGGAGTAGGGTTTCTCTATGGCTACACCTTC. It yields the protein CASTIGVGFLYGYTF.